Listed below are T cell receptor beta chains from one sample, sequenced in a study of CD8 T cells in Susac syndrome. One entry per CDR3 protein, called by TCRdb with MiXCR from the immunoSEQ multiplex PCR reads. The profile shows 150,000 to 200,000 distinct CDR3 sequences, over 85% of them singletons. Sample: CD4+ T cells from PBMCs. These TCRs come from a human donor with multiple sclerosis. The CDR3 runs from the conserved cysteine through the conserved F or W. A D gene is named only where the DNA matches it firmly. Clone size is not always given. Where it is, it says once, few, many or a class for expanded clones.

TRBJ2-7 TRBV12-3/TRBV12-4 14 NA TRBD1 TGTGCCAGCAGTTTTGGGACAGGGAGGATCGAGCAGTACTTC CASSFGTGRIEQYF
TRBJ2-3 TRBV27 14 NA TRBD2 TGTGCCAGCAGTTTATCGCTAGCGGCAGATACGCAGTATTTT CASSLSLAADTQYF
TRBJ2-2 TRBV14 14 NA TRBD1 TGTGCCAGCAGCTACCGACAGGGGAACGGGGAGCTGTTTTTT CASSYRQGNGELFF
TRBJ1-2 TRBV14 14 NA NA TGTGCCAGCAGCCAACAGGGGATTGTCTATGGCTACACCTTC CASSQQGIVYGYTF
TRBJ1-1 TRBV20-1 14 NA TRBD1 TGCAGTGCTAGAGTGGGACAGGGGGGTAGTGAAGCTTTCTTT CSARVGQGGSEAFF
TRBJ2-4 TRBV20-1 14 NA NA TGCAGTGCTAGAGTGGAAACAGCCAAAAACATTCAGTACTTC CSARVETAKNIQYF
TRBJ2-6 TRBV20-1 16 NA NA TGCAGTGCTTCAACTTCACCGCGCTCTGGGGCCAACGTCCTGACTTTC CSASTSPRSGANVLTF
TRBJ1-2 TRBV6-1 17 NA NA TGTGCCAGCAGTCCATACTCGGGGGGCAGGTCTAACTATGGCTACACCTTC CASSPYSGGRSNYGYTF
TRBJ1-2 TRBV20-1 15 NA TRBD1 TGCAGTGCTAGAGAGTCGACAGGGGGCATATCTGGCTACACCTTC CSARESTGGISGYTF
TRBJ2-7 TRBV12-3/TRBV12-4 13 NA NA TGTGCCAGCAGGATCTCAGCGGCCTACGAGCAGTACTTC CASRISAAYEQYF
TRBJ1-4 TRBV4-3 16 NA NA TGCGCCAGCAGCCAAGAGGCAGGGTGGGTTAATGAAAAACTGTTTTTT CASSQEAGWVNEKLFF
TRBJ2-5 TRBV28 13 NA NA TGTGCCAGCAGTCCCCAGGTAGGGGAGACCCAGTACTTC CASSPQVGETQYF
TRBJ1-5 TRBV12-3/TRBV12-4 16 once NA TGTGCCAGCAGTACCGGGACACCTCTTCGCAATCAGCCCCAGCATTTT CASSTGTPLRNQPQHF
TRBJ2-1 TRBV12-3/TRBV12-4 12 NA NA TGTGCCAGCAGGGGGCGCCCCCATGAGCAGTTCTTC CASRGRPHEQFF
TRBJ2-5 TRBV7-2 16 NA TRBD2 TGTGCCAGCAGCTTAGGACTAGCGGGAGGGCGAGAGACCCAGTACTTC CASSLGLAGGRETQYF
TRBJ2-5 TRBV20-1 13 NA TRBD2 TGCAGTGCTAGGGGACTATACCAAGAGACCCAGTATTTC CSARGLYQETQYF
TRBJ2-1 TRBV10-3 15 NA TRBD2 TGTGCCATCAGCACTAGCGGGGGGACATACAATGAGCAGTTCTTC CAISTSGGTYNEQFF
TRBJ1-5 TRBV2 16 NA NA TGTGCCAGCACCCTAGGGGCCGGGGCCCTAAATCAGCCCCAGCATTTT CASTLGAGALNQPQHF
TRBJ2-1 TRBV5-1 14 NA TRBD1 TGCGCCAGCAGCTTGTTAGAAGGGACAGGGAGCCAGTTCTTC CASSLLEGTGSQFF
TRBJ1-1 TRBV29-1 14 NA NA TGCAGCGTTGAATCGGCAGCCATGAACACTGAAGCTTTCTTT CSVESAAMNTEAFF
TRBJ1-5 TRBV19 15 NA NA TGTGCCAGTAGTACAGAAAGGGGGTTCAATCAGCCCCAGCATTTT CASSTERGFNQPQHF
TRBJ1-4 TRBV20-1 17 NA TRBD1 TGCAGTGCGATGAGGACAGGGAGGCTGTTAGGTAATGAAAAACTGTTTTTT CSAMRTGRLLGNEKLFF
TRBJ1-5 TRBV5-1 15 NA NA TGCGCCAGCAGCTTGGGTACTATGGGCAATCAGCCCCAGCATTTT CASSLGTMGNQPQHF
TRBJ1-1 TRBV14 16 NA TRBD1 TGTGCCAGCAGCCCCTGGGACAGGGCCATGAACACTGAAGCTTTCTTT CASSPWDRAMNTEAFF
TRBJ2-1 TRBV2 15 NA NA TGTGCCAGCAGTAACGACGGAATTACCTACAATGAGCAGTTCTTC CASSNDGITYNEQFF
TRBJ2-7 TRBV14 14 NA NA TGTGCCAGCAGCCCGGCCGGGACAACCTACGAGCAGTACTTC CASSPAGTTYEQYF
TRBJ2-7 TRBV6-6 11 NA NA TGTGCCACTGGCGGAGGGTACGAGCAGTACTTC CATGGGYEQYF
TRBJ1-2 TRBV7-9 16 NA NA TGTGCCAGCAGCTTTGGGCCCTCCAGGATTAACTATGGCTACACCTTC CASSFGPSRINYGYTF
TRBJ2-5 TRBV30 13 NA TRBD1 TGTGCCTGGAGGTGGGGACAGTCAGAGACCCAGTACTTC CAWRWGQSETQYF
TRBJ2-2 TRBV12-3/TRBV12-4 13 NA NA TGTGCCAGCAGTTTAAACGGAGCCGGGGAGCTGTTTTTT CASSLNGAGELFF
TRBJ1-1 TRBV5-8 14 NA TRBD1 TGTGCCAGCAGCTTACAGGGGAGGGACACTGAAGCTTTCTTT CASSLQGRDTEAFF
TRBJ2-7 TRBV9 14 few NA TGTGCCAGCAGCGTGCGGGACCGCCCCTACGAGCAGTACTTC CASSVRDRPYEQYF
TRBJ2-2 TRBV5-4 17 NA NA TGTGCCAGCAGCTTGGGGCCGGTGGGGGGGAACACCGGGGAGCTGTTTTTT CASSLGPVGGNTGELFF
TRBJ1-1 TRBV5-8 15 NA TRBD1 TGTGCCAGCAGCCTCCACAGGGGAGGGGACACTGAAGCTTTCTTT CASSLHRGGDTEAFF
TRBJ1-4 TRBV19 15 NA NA TGTGCCAGTAGTATGCACGTCGCAACTAATGAAAAACTGTTTTTT CASSMHVATNEKLFF
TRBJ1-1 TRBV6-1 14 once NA TGTGCCAGCAGTGGACACTACTCGAACACTGAAGCTTTCTTT CASSGHYSNTEAFF
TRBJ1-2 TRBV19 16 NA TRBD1 TGTGCCAGTAGCAACCACCCGGGACAGGGTAACTATGGCTACACCTTC CASSNHPGQGNYGYTF
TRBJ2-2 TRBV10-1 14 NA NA TGCGCCAGCAGTCCAGACGCGAACACCGGGGAGCTGTTTTTT CASSPDANTGELFF
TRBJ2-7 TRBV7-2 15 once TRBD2 TGTGCCAGCAGCCGGACTAGCGGGAGGATCTACGAGCAGTACTTC CASSRTSGRIYEQYF
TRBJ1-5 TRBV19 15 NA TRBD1 TGTGCCAGTAGTTGGTTCCAGGGGGCTGGGCAGCCCCAGCATTTT CASSWFQGAGQPQHF
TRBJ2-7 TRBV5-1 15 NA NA TGCGCCAGCAGCCCTGACGCGGGAAGGACCTACGAGCAGTACTTC CASSPDAGRTYEQYF
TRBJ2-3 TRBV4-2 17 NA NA TGTGCCAGCAGCCAAGATAATTCCGGCGGGACTGATGATACGCAGTATTTT CASSQDNSGGTDDTQYF
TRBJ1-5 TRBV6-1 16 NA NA TGTGCCAGCAGGCGGGCCATCGACCATAGCAATCAGCCCCAGCATTTT CASRRAIDHSNQPQHF